This T cell receptor beta chain was captured in a study of blood T cell repertoires in COVID-19 (dated by TCRdb to 2018 to 2020). For context, the study as a whole: The collaborator samples originated in the United States, Italy and Spain and spanned the acute and convalescent phases of COVID-19. The prospective study material was composed of cDNA or gDNA derived from T cells, B-cell-depleted T cells, or PBMCs. Deeply sampled blood TCRbeta repertoires from subjects exposed to, actively infected with, or recovered from COVID-19 were included in the dataset. A freely available public database, intended as a resource for researchers studying the immune response to SARS-CoV-2, is where the repertoires were released. The samples were drawn from two sources: the first 160 participants of the ongoing ImmuneRACE study, and 1,000 to 1,500 subjects contributed by 6 global collaborators. A de-identified subject ID, COVID-19 status, age in years and sex were almost always included in the sample metadata. HLA class I and class II types, where available, came from metadata supplied by the sample provider rather than from assay-based typing.

The trim is 4 bases for V and 6 bases for J, with a gap of 22 bases between the germline ends. According to the germline V gene (reference sequence), CDR1 reads MNHEY and CDR2 reads SMNVEV. The CDR3 holds 18 amino acids from the cysteine to the phenylalanine. Only the CDR3 part of the read is kept: 54 bases, read in frame from the first base. Study-level results and caveats: How much clinical and demographic metadata was included differed by source and by participant, and the metadata was provided uncurated.

As for this clone: Its antigen remains undetermined. Base quality data are lacking; no much larger clone is found one base away.

Participants in the prospective study were enrolled through a virtual design, were aged roughly 18 to 90 years, and lived in fewer than 30 United States geographic areas. In the prospective study, cohorts were assigned on the basis of participant-reported clinical history obtained from a screening survey and a study questionnaire. Each participant in the prospective study had whole blood, serum and a nasopharyngeal or oropharyngeal swab collected by mobile phlebotomists. Prospective study participants could optionally give additional blood draws and questionnaires over an approximately 2-month period. Blood samples from the prospective study were shipped frozen or at room temperature prior to DNA extraction. The immunoSEQ Assay, a bias-controlled multiplex PCR, was used to amplify TCRbeta CDR3 regions from genomic DNA. The authors' analysis ran thus. Within the assay, amplification of reference gene primers was used to estimate how many nucleated cells each sample contained. To quantify the absolute abundance of each unique TCRbeta CDR3 rearrangement, sequence reads were collapsed and filtered. For each sample, productive Simpson clonality was calculated by taking the square root of Simpson's diversity index across productive rearrangements. TCRdb limited this immuneACCESS table to in-frame rearrangements with V and J called. A share of clones is missing; checked studies link under half to unresolved V genes, and the rest is unexplained. That table is the source of V, J and clone size, and D and trimming were worked out from the DNA. The sample table contains 150,000 to 200,000 clones; only one count was recorded for roughly three quarters of them. Jointly, the top ten make up about a sixth of the sample.

This receptor was obtained from a woman in her 50s with acute COVID-19. The receptor chain draws on TRBV27 and TRBJ1-6, with an unclear D gene assignment. Sequenced sample: PBMCs or T cells enriched from blood (not recorded which). The nucleotide sequence is TGTGCCAGCAGTTCCTCCGGGTCCTGGCGATCACTTAATTCACCCCTCCACTTT. The resulting protein is CASSSSGSWRSLNSPLHF.